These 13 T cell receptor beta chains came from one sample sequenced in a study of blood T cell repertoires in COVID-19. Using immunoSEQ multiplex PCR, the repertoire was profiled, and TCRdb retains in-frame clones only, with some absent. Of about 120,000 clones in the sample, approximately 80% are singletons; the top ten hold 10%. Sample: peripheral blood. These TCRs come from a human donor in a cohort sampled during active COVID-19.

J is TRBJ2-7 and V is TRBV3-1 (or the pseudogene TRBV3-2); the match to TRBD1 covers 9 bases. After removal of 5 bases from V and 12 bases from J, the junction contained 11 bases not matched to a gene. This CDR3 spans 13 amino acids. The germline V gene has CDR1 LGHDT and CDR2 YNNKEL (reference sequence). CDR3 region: CASSSPGQGPTYF. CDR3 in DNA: TGTGCCAGCAGCTCGCCGGGACAGGGACCTACGTACTTC.

The CDR3 nucleotides read TGTGCCAGCACCCAGGGGGGAACTGGGGCCAACGTCCTGACTTTC. It codes for CASTQGGTGANVLTF. The V call is TRBV11-2, the J call TRBJ2-6, with D perhaps TRBD1 (7 bases). Trimming cost V 7 bases and J 2 bases, with 12 bases left between them. Germline CDR1 SGHAT, CDR2 FQNNGV. The CDR3 is made up of 15 amino acids.

The CDR3 protein is CASSWGQVGDEQYF. In DNA, the CDR3 is TGTGCCAGCAGCTGGGGACAGGTCGGCGACGAGCAGTACTTC. The chain is built from TRBV6-5 and TRBJ2-7; 8 bases match TRBD1. The germline gives CDR1 MNHEY, CDR2 SVGAGI. Trimming at V came to 6 bases and at J to 5 bases, leaving 9 bases not matched to a gene. The CDR3 is 14 amino acids.

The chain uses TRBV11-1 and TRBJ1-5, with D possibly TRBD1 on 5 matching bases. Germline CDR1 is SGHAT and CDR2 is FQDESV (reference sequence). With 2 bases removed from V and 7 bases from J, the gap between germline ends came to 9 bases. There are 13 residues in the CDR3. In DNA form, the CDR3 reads TGTGCCAGCAGCTTAAGCCAGGGCCAGCCCCAGCATTTT. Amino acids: CASSLSQGQPQHF.

The CDR3 loop reads CASSSFGDSGNTIYF. DNA of the CDR3: TGCGCCAGCAGCTCATTTGGAGACTCTGGAAACACCATATATTTT. The rearrangement uses TRBV5-1 and TRBJ1-3; no clear D gene. V was pared by 3 bases and J by 0 bases, with 10 bases between. The length of the CDR3 is 15 residues. Germline CDR1 SGHRS, CDR2 YFSETQ.

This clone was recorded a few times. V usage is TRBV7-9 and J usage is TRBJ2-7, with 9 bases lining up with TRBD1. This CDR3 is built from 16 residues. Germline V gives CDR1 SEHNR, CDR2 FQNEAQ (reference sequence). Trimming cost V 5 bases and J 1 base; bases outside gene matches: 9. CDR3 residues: CASSQAPGQGSYEQYF. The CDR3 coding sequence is TGTGCCAGCAGCCAGGCTCCGGGACAGGGTTCCTACGAGCAGTACTTC.

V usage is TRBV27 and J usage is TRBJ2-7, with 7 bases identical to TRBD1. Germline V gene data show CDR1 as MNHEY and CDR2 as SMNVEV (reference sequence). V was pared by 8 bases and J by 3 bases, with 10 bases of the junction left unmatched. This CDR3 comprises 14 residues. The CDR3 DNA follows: TGTGCCAGCGGGCTACAGGGGACCAACTACGAGCAGTACTTC. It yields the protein CASGLQGTNYEQYF.

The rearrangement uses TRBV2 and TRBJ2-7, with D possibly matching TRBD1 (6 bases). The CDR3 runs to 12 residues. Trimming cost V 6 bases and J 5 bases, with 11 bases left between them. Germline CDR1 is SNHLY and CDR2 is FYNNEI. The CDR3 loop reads CASRLDSHEQYF. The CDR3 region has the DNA TGTGCCAGCAGACTGGACAGTCACGAGCAGTACTTC.

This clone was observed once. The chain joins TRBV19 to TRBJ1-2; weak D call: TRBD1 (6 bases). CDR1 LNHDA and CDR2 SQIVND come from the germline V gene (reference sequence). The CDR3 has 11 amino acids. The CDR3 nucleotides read TGTGCGGCTCGCAGGGGTATGGCCTACACCTTC. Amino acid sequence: CAARRGMAYTF.

CDR3 in DNA: TGTGCCAGCAGCCAAGCAAGCGGGGGGGCCTTTAGGATAGATACGCAGTATTTT. Translation: CASSQASGGAFRIDTQYF. The chain is built from TRBV3-1 (or the pseudogene TRBV3-2) and TRBJ2-3; 10 bases agree with TRBD2. The V gene end was trimmed by 1 base and the J gene end by 5 bases; junction bases not matched to a gene: 12. This CDR3 is 18 amino acids long. Germline assignment: CDR1 LGHDT and CDR2 YNNKEL (reference sequence).

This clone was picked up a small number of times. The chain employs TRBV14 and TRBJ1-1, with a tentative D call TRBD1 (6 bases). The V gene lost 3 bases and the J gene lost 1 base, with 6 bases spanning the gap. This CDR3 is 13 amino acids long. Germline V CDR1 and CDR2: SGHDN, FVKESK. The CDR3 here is CASSQDRNTEAFF. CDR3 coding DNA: TGTGCCAGCAGCCAGGACAGGAACACTGAAGCTTTCTTT.

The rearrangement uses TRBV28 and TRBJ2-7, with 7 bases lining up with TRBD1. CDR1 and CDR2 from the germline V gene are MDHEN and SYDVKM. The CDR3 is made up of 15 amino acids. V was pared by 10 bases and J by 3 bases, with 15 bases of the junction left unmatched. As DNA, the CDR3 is TGTGCCACAACTACTGGGACAGCCTCCTACTACGAGCAGTACTTC. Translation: CATTTGTASYYEQYF.

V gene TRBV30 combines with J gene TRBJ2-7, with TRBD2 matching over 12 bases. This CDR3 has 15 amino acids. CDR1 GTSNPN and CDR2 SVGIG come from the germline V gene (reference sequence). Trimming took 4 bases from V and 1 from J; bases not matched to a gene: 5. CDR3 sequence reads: CAWTRTSGISYEQYF. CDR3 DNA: TGTGCCTGGACCCGGACTAGCGGGATTTCCTACGAGCAGTACTTC.